The 10 T cell receptor beta chains listed next were all sequenced from one sample in a study of cytomegalovirus exposure and HLA in healthy donors. Only in-frame clones appear in the TCRdb table, and some are missing; sequencing was by immunoSEQ multiplex PCR. Of over 150,000 clones listed, roughly 89% are singletons. Sequencing used PBMCs. The source is a woman aged 18-29 years in good health and CMV-seropositive.

V is TRBV10-3 and J is TRBJ1-2; D call uncertain. V shed 4 bases and J shed 5 bases, with 5 bases lying between them. The germline gives CDR1 ENHRY, CDR2 SYGVKD. The CDR3 is 11 residues long. The CDR3 here is CAISGPYGYTF. DNA for the CDR3: TGTGCCATCAGTGGTCCTTATGGCTACACCTTC.

Here the CDR3 reads CASSRTLSSYNEQFF. The CDR3, as DNA: TGTGCCAGCAGCCGGACTCTGAGCTCCTACAATGAGCAGTTCTTC. The chain recombines TRBV11-2 with TRBJ2-1, with D perhaps matching TRBD2 (5 bases). Germline values: CDR1 SGHAT, CDR2 FQNNGV. V was clipped by 5 bases and J by 0 bases, with 11 bases between them. The CDR3 has 15 amino acids. Complete variable domain (other parts from reference TRBV11-2 and TRBJ2-1): EAGVAQSPRYKIIEKRQSVAFWCNPISGHATLYWYQQILGQGPKLLIQFQNNGVVDDSQLPKDRFSAERLKGVDSTLKIQPAKLEDSAVYLCASSRTLSSYNEQFFGPGTRLTVL.

V and J are TRBV28 and TRBJ2-1; 11 nucleotides line up with TRBD1. Germline V gene data show CDR1 as MDHEN and CDR2 as SYDVKM. With 3 bases clipped from V and 7 bases from J, the junction kept 2 bases outside the gene matches. The CDR3 runs to 14 residues. The CDR3 is CASSFGTGGNEQFF. DNA for the CDR3: TGTGCCAGCAGTTTCGGGACAGGGGGGAATGAGCAGTTCTTC. Full variable domain (outside the CDR3, taken from reference TRBV28 and TRBJ2-1): DVKVTQSSRYLVKRTGEKVFLECVQDMDHENMFWYRQDPGLGLRLIYFSYDVKMKEKGDIPEGYSVSREKKERFSLILESASTNQTSMYLCASSFGTGGNEQFFGPGTRLTVL.

The V call is TRBV27, the J call TRBJ2-3; D might be TRBD2 (7 bases). Trimming removed 0 bases at V and 4 bases at J, with 14 bases between. Per germline, CDR1 MNHEY and CDR2 SMNVEV (reference sequence). The CDR3 has 16 residues. CDR3 residues: CASSLSMPGGSDTQYF. In DNA form, the CDR3 reads TGTGCCAGCAGTTTATCAATGCCGGGGGGCTCAGATACGCAGTATTTT.

V and J are TRBV6-5 and TRBJ1-2; D is ambiguous. Germline V gives CDR1 MNHEY, CDR2 SVGAGI. This CDR3 region has 11 residues. Trimming left V 5 bases short and J 10 bases short, with 11 bases between. CDR3 nucleotide sequence: TGTGCCAGCAGTCCCCCAGAAACCTACACCTTC. Translating it yields CASSPPETYTF.

The chain has TRBV4-1 and TRBJ2-7; 12 bases line up with TRBD1. CDR1 MGHRA and CDR2 YSYEKL come from the germline V gene. V lost 1 base and J lost 10; bases outside the gene matches: 8. The CDR3 extends over 15 amino acids. Here the CDR3 DNA reads TGCGCCAGCAGCCAAGGGCCGGGACAGGGGGCCGACCAGTACTTC. This gives the protein CASSQGPGQGADQYF.

The gene calls are TRBV5-1 and TRBJ1-4; possibly TRBD1 for D (5 bases). The V end lost 0 bases, the J end lost 8 bases, and 14 bases lay between the germline ends. This CDR3 comprises 15 residues. Germline V gene sequence: CDR1 SGHRS, CDR2 YFSETQ. CDR3 amino acids: CASSLAGLSGEKLFF. In DNA, the CDR3 is TGCGCCAGCAGCTTGGCCGGTCTTTCAGGGGAAAAACTGTTTTTT.

V and J are TRBV27 and TRBJ1-2; possibly TRBD1 for D (5 bases). The V end was cut by 1 base, the J end by 8 bases, with 17 bases between. CDR1 MNHEY and CDR2 SMNVEV come from the germline V gene (reference sequence). The CDR3 extends over 15 amino acids. The CDR3 sequence: CASSLYGGTAWGYTF. In nucleotides, the CDR3 is TGTGCCAGCAGTTTATACGGGGGGACGGCGTGGGGCTACACCTTC.

The gene calls are TRBV7-9 and TRBJ2-5, with TRBD2 matching over 9 bases. The germline V gene has CDR1 SEHNR and CDR2 FQNEAQ (reference sequence). After removal of 0 bases from V and 5 bases from J, the junction contained 7 bases not matched to a gene. The CDR3 is made up of 16 amino acids. The CDR3 coding sequence is TGTGCCAGCAGCTTAGCGCGATCTACTAGCGGGGAGACCCAGTACTTC. Translation gives CASSLARSTSGETQYF.

The CDR3 coding sequence is TGTGCCAGTAGTAACACTCAAGGACAGGCAAATCCTTATAGCAATCAGCCCCAGCATTTT. This gives the protein CASSNTQGQANPYSNQPQHF. The genes are TRBV19 and TRBJ1-5, with 7 positions matching TRBD1. The V segment lost 4 bases and the J segment 0 bases; nucleotides outside the gene matches: 18. This CDR3 is 20 amino acids long. Germline assignment: CDR1 LNHDA and CDR2 SQIVND (reference sequence).